These 15 T cell receptor beta chains originate from one sample sequenced in a study of T cell responses to AZD1222 COVID-19 vaccine. Method: immunoSEQ multiplex PCR; TCRdb's copy keeps in-frame clones and lacks some. Altogether some 140,000 clones are present, roughly 90% being singletons, with the ten largest covering roughly 3.1%. This specimen consisted of peripheral blood, obtained on day 0 of AZD1222 vaccination. The receptors were gathered from an adult in good health.

The chain recombines TRBV21-1 with TRBJ2-7; the tabulated D call, TRBD1, remains unverified against the DNA. TRBV21-1 is a pseudogene segment. This CDR3 region has 16 residues. CDR3 nucleotide sequence: TGTGCCAGCAGCGCCAAATCCGGGACAGGGGTTTACGAGCAGTACTTC. Translation gives CASSAKSGTGVYEQYF.

CDR3 in amino acids: CAGRPGTRPGSSYNEQFF. CDR3 DNA sequence: TGTGCCGGGAGACCCGGGACTAGACCGGGGAGCTCCTACAATGAGCAGTTCTTC. V and J are TRBV19 and TRBJ2-1; 8 bases line up with TRBD2. CDR1 LNHDA and CDR2 SQIVND come from the germline V gene (reference sequence). V shed 11 bases, J shed 0 bases, and the junction held 18 bases outside the gene matches. The CDR3 length is 18 residues.

This clone showed up just a few times. The rearrangement joins TRBV7-6 to TRBJ2-1; 11 positions agree with TRBD2. Germline-derived CDR1 and CDR2 are SGHVS and FNYEAQ. The J segment lost 5 bases and the V segment lost 1 base, leaving 1 base of the junction unmatched. The CDR3 length is 15 residues. CDR3 in DNA: TGTGCCAGCAGCTTAGAGACTAGCGGGAACAATGAGCAGTTCTTC. Translated, it gives CASSLETSGNNEQFF.

This rearrangement joins TRBV30 to TRBJ1-4; D is undetermined. Trimming took off 7 bases at V and 0 bases at J, with 12 bases between the two ends. The CDR3 extends over 14 amino acids. From germline, CDR1 is GTSNPN and CDR2 SVGIG (reference sequence). CDR3: CASSDGATNEKLFF. The CDR3 nucleotides read TGTGCCTCGTCGGACGGGGCAACTAATGAAAAACTGTTTTTT.

J is TRBJ1-2 and V is TRBV6-6; 8 nucleotides line up with TRBD1. CDR1 and CDR2 from the germline V gene are MNHNY and SVGAGI (reference sequence). The CDR3 consists of 16 residues. Unmatched junction bases numbered 9, after V lost 0 bases and J lost 6 bases. The CDR3 coding sequence is TGTGCCAGCAGTTACTCGAGCGGAGGACAGGGTAATGGCTACACCTTC. This gives the protein CASSYSSGGQGNGYTF.

This rearrangement joins TRBV19 to TRBJ2-1, with D perhaps matching TRBD1 or TRBD2 (6 bases each). CDR1 and CDR2 (germline): LNHDA, SQIVND (reference sequence). The V and J ends lost 4 bases and 4 bases respectively, with 17 bases between them. This CDR3 spans 16 amino acids. This CDR3 is CASSTPRGGGYNEQFF. For the CDR3, the DNA is TGTGCCAGTAGTACCCCAAGAGGAGGGGGATACAATGAGCAGTTCTTC.

The CDR3, as DNA: TGTGCCAGCAGCATCTTAGCGGACTTGGTTAATGAGCAGTTCTTC. As protein: CASSILADLVNEQFF. J is TRBJ2-1 and V is TRBV5-4; the D gene is possibly TRBD2 (6 bases). There are 15 residues in the CDR3. V dropped 4 bases and J dropped 7 bases, with 18 bases sitting between them. The germline V gene has CDR1 SGHNT and CDR2 YYREEE (reference sequence).

This chain links TRBV12-2 with TRBJ1-2; TRBD1 is the table's D call and was not checked against the DNA. TRBV12-2 is listed as a pseudogene. The CDR3 is 15 amino acids. CDR3 bases: TGTGCAAGTCGCTTACCGGGACAGGGGAGTTACGGCTACACCTTC. Its protein is CASRLPGQGSYGYTF.

This sequence joins TRBV5-1 and TRBJ2-1; 8 bases agree with TRBD2. In germline, CDR1 is SGHRS, CDR2 YFSETQ. The ends lost 4 bases at V and 5 bases at J; junction bases unmatched: 8. The CDR3 extends over 15 amino acids. CDR3 region: CASSPGGGDHNEQFF. DNA of the CDR3: TGCGCCAGCAGCCCGGGGGGGGGCGATCACAATGAGCAGTTCTTC. Combining the CDR3 with reference TRBV5-1 and TRBJ2-1 gives the whole variable domain KAGVTQTPRYLIKTRGQQVTLSCSPISGHRSVSWYQQTPGQGLQFLFEYFSETQRNKGNFPGRFSGRQFSNSRSEMNVSTLELGDSALYLCASSPGGGDHNEQFFGPGTRLTVL.

V usage is TRBV5-1 and J usage is TRBJ2-3; the match to TRBD2 covers 13 bases. The CDR3 loop spans 19 amino acids. The germline gives CDR1 SGHRS, CDR2 YFSETQ. The junction had 13 bases not matched to a gene; V was cut back by 4 bases and J by 2 bases. In DNA form, the CDR3 reads TGCGCCAGCAGCCTGGGACTAGCGGGATCCGTTTATATCACAGATACGCAGTATTTT. Its protein product is CASSLGLAGSVYITDTQYF.

This clone showed up just a few times. Other DNA sequences in the sample encode the same CDR3. The chain employs TRBV6-2 or TRBV6-3 and TRBJ2-5, with D uncertain. The germline V gene has CDR1 MNHEY and CDR2 SVGEGT. Trimming shortened V by 2 bases and J by 5 bases, and 3 bases separated the two germline ends. This CDR3 contains 11 residues. This CDR3 reads CASSYGETQYF. DNA for the CDR3: TGTGCCAGCAGTTACGGGGAGACCCAGTACTTC.

This chain links TRBV28 with TRBJ1-3, with D perhaps matching TRBD1 (6 bases). The V end lost 3 bases, the J end lost 0 bases, and 12 bases lay between the germline ends. The CDR3 is 16 residues long. Germline CDR1 reads MDHEN; CDR2 reads SYDVKM. The CDR3 is CASSFSRGFSGNTIYF. The CDR3 coding sequence is TGTGCCAGCAGTTTTTCCAGGGGCTTCTCTGGAAACACCATATATTTT.

This chain uses TRBV18 with TRBJ2-5; D possibly uses TRBD1 or TRBD2 (5 bases each). From germline, CDR1 is KGHSH and CDR2 LQKENI. This CDR3 has 15 amino acids. The V gene lost 6 bases and the J gene lost 5 bases, with 19 bases spanning the gap. The CDR3: CASSGAGSRVETQYF. In DNA, the CDR3 is TGTGCCAGCTCCGGGGCAGGGAGTCGAGTGGAGACCCAGTACTTC.

The chain links TRBV30 to TRBJ2-2; TRBD2 aligns across 9 bases. V dropped 0 bases and J dropped 5; count of bases not matched to a gene: 10. This CDR3 has 17 residues. CDR1 is GTSNPN and CDR2 is SVGIG in the germline V gene (reference sequence). CDR3 residues: CAWSVNRGGRGTGELFF. CDR3 DNA sequence: TGTGCCTGGAGTGTGAACCGTGGCGGGAGGGGTACCGGGGAGCTGTTTTTT.

The rearrangement uses TRBV6-1 and TRBJ2-5, with D maybe TRBD2 (5 bases). CDR1 and CDR2 (germline): MNHNS, SASEGT. The CDR3 is made up of 15 amino acids. Trimming pared 3 bases from V and 5 bases from J, leaving 16 bases between. CDR3 in amino acids: CASSEAGAVGETQYF. CDR3 DNA: TGTGCCAGCAGTGAGGCGGGCGCGGTTGGTGAGACCCAGTACTTC.